The 12 T cell receptor beta chains reported below all come from one sample, sequenced in a study of tumor-infiltrating lymphocytes in primary liver carcinoma. cDNA specific to TCR beta was made from about 0.45 ug of total RNA, with a constant-region primer employed for priming. Generation of the TCR beta libraries relied on three nested multiplex PCR rounds using slightly modified ARM-PCR. TRBV1-TRBV30 forward primers paired with a C-beta reverse primer drove the first two PCR rounds, ten to eleven cycles each. TCRdb analysed the multiplex PCR reads with MiXCR anew, one entry per CDR3 protein. Among tens of thousands of distinct CDR3 sequences listed, approximately 70% were seen once. Between roughly 20 and 30 mg of unsorted bulk tissue served as the source from which RNA and DNA were co-extracted. Sequenced input: liver tumor tissue from sampling region 1. Subset indicated: tumor region T1, superior pole. The receptors stem from a man aged 40-50 years with primary liver carcinoma and hepatitis B virus infection.

This clonotype has ten or more counts. The chain carries TRBV6-6 and TRBJ2-3; D perhaps matches TRBD2 (5 bases). Trimming removed 4 bases from V and 3 bases from J, with 11 bases in between. CDR1 is MNHNY and CDR2 is SVGAGI in the germline V gene (reference sequence). The CDR3 totals 14 residues. CDR3 sequence reads: CASSFLAGTDTQYF. CDR3 DNA sequence: TGTGCCAGCAGTTTCCTAGCAGGAACAGATACGCAGTATTTT.

A remark on this clonotype: Likely a read error: the CDR3 ends without its conserved phenylalanine or tryptophan. V gene TRBV4-1 combines with J gene TRBJ1-1; no clear D gene. This CDR3 is 13 amino acids long. CDR1 and CDR2 (germline): MGHRA, YSYEKL. The CDR3 DNA reads as TGCGTCAGCAGCGACCTCTCGGGGACTGAAGCTTTCTTA. It specifies CVSSDLSGTEAFL.

Comment on this clonotype: Relative to the germline gene, one junction end is altered; a read error may explain this. The chain employs TRBV29-1 and TRBJ1-5; unclear D gene. Looked up from germline, CDR1 is SQVTM and CDR2 is ANQGSEA. CDR3 size: 15 residues. The CDR3 sequence is CSVATGDGNNQPQHF. For the CDR3, the DNA is TGCAGCGTTGCGACCGGGGATGGTAATAATCAGCCCCAACATTTT. Using reference TRBV29-1 and TRBJ1-5 for the parts outside the CDR3, the full variable domain is SAVISQKPSRDICQRGTSLTIQCQVDSQVTMMFWYRQQPGQSLTLIATANQGSEATYESGFVIDKFPISRPNLTFSTLTVSNMSPEDSSIYLCSVATGDGNNQPQHFGDGTRLSIL.

With respect to this clonotype: A junction boundary mismatches the germline segment, possibly from a read error. The chain employs TRBV4-1 and TRBJ2-7, with 7 bases matching TRBD2. Germline CDR1 is MGHRA and CDR2 is YSYEKL. CDR3 length equals 13 residues. Written as DNA, the CDR3 is TGCGCCGGCAGCCGGGACTACAACTACGGGCAGTACTTC. It yields the protein CAGSRDYNYGQYF.

Comments on this clonotype: An end of the junction differs from the germline gene, which may be a read error. The chain uses TRBV28 and TRBJ2-7; 9 nucleotides line up with TRBD1. CDR3 size: 18 residues. Per germline, CDR1 MDHEN and CDR2 SYDVKM. The CDR3 loop is CASTLGPGTGLGAYEQYF. CDR3 bases: TGTGCAAGCACTTTGGGTCCAGGGACAGGGCTAGGGGCCTACGAGCAGTACTTC.

This clonotype was observed a single time. At one end the junction does not follow the germline gene, possibly because of a read error. The rearrangement joins TRBV29-1 to TRBJ2-7; no clear D. CDR1 is SQVTM, CDR2 ANQGSEA, per germline. CDR3 length equals 11 residues. CDR3 in DNA: TGCGGCTTTTCCACCTCCTACGAACAGTACTTC. It is translated as CGFSTSYEQYF.

With respect to this clonotype: The junction departs from germline at one end; a sequencing error may be responsible. This chain links TRBV20-1 with TRBJ2-5, with D tentatively TRBD2 (6 bases). Germline assignment: CDR1 DFQATT and CDR2 SNEGSKA (reference sequence). This CDR3 contains 15 residues. The CDR3 coding sequence is TGCAGTGCTAGAGATCTGACGGGAGCCGAAGAGACCCAGTGCTTC. It yields the protein CSARDLTGAEETQCF.

Regarding this clonotype: At one of its ends the junction is not consistent with the germline gene, which may arise from a read error. The chain recombines TRBV13 with TRBJ1-1, with D uncertain. The CDR3 has 13 amino acids. Germline V gene data show CDR1 as PRHDT and CDR2 as FYEKMQ (reference sequence). CDR3 region: CARSLTQNTEALF. As DNA, the CDR3 is TGTGCCAGGAGCTTAACGCAGAACACTGAAGCTCTCTTT.

This clonotype was detected ten times or more. The chain recombines TRBV7-9 with TRBJ1-2, with D unclear. Trimming removed 5 bases at V and 3 bases at J, with 10 bases between. The CDR3 has 13 amino acids. Germline V gene lookup returns CDR1 SEHNR and CDR2 FQNEAQ (reference sequence). This CDR3 reads CASSPSGHYGYTF. The DNA of the CDR3 is TGTGCCAGCAGCCCGTCCGGCCACTATGGCTACACCTTC.

This clonotype was detected once. A junction boundary mismatches the germline segment, possibly from a read error. The chain carries TRBV29-1 and TRBJ1-1; D call uncertain. Germline V gives CDR1 SQVTM, CDR2 ANQGSEA. The CDR3 totals 13 residues. In DNA form, the CDR3 reads TGCAGCGTCGTGAGGCAGATGAACACTGAAGCTTCCTTT. Translated, it gives CSVVRQMNTEASF.

This clonotype was picked up one time. The conserved closing phenylalanine or tryptophan is absent in this CDR3, likely reflecting a read error. The chain links TRBV29-1 to TRBJ2-5, with no clear D. This CDR3 spans 13 amino acids. The V end lost 0 bases, the J end lost 5 bases, and 10 bases lay between the germline ends. Germline CDR1 reads SQVTM; CDR2 reads ANQGSEA. The CDR3 DNA is TGCAGCGTTGAAGATCCTGTTCGGGAGACCCAGTACATC. Translating gives CSVEDPVRETQYI.

This clonotype was recorded at least ten times. The J gene is TRBJ2-7, the V gene TRBV29-1, with 8 nucleotides matching TRBD2. Losses at the gene ends were 1 base for V and 3 bases for J; bases not matched to a gene: 8. The CDR3 length is 15 residues. Germline V gene lookup returns CDR1 SQVTM and CDR2 ANQGSEA. The CDR3 loop reads CSVEVREGRGYEQYF. The CDR3 DNA reads as TGCAGCGTTGAAGTTCGGGAGGGAAGGGGCTACGAGCAGTACTTC.